This T cell receptor beta chain stems from a study of blood T cells in healthy people across ages. The V end was cut by 2 bases, the J end by 2 bases, with 10 bases between. This CDR3 comprises 14 residues. Germline V gene data show CDR1 as KGHSH and CDR2 as LQKENI. Donation came from healthy Caucasian individuals in Russia who were aged roughly 6 to 95. Together with a sample-barcoded 5' primer, a J-beta primer mix was included in a second PCR lasting about 6 to 11 cycles. Every cDNA molecule bore a tag from a template-switch adaptor containing 12 random nucleotides. TCRdb itself ran the 5' RACE reads through MiXCR, one entry per CDR3 protein. The sample includes about 1.8 million distinct CDR3 sequences, around half of them seen just once.

This sequence joins TRBV18 and TRBJ2-7, with D possibly matching TRBD1 (5 bases). The TCR originated in a woman between 40 and 55 years old in good health. Source material: blood. Here the CDR3 reads CASSPDRQTYEQYF. The CDR3 DNA reads TGTGCCAGCTCACCAGATAGACAGACCTACGAGCAGTACTTC.